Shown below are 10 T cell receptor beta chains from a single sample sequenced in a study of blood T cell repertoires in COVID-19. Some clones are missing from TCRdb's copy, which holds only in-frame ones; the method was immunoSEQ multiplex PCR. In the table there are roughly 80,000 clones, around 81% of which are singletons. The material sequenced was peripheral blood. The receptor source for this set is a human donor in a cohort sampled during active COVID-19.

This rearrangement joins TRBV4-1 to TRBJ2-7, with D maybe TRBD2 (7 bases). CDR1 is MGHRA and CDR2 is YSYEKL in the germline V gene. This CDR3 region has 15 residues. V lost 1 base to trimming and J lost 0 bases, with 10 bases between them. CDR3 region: CASSQGEGGSYEQYF. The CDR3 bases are TGCGCCAGCAGCCAAGGGGAGGGGGGCTCCTACGAGCAGTACTTC.

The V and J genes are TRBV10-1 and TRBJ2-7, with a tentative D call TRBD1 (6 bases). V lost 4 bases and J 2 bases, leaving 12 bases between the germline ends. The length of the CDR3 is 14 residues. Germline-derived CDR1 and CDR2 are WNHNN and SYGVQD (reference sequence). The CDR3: CASSGGGPTYEQYF. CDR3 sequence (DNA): TGCGCCAGCAGTGGAGGGGGTCCGACCTACGAGCAGTACTTC.

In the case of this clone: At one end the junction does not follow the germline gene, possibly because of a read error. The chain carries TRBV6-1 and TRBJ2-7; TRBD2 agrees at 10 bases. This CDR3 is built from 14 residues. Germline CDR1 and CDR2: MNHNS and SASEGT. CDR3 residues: CASSEAGGPYEQYF. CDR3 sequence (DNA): TGTGCCAGCAGCGAAGCGGGAGGGCCCTACGAGCAGTACTTC.

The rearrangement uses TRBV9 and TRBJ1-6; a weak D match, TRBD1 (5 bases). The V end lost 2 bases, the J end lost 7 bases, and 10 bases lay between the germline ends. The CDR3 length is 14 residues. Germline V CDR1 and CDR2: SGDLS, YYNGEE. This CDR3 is CASSVREGNSPLHF. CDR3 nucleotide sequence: TGTGCCAGCAGCGTCAGGGAAGGGAATTCACCCCTCCACTTT.

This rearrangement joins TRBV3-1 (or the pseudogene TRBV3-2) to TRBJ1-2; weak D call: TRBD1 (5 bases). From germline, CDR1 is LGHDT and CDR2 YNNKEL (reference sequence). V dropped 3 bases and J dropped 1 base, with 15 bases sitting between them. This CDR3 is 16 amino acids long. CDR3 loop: CASSHGVGGFNYGYTF. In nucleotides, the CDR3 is TGTGCCAGCAGCCACGGGGTGGGGGGGTTTAACTATGGCTACACCTTC.

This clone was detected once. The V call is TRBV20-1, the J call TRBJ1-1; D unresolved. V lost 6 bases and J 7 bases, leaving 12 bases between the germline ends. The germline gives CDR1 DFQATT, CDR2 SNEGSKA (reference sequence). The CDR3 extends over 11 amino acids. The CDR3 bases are TGCAGTGCCCTCAGCGGGGATGAAGCTTTCTTT. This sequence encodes CSALSGDEAFF.

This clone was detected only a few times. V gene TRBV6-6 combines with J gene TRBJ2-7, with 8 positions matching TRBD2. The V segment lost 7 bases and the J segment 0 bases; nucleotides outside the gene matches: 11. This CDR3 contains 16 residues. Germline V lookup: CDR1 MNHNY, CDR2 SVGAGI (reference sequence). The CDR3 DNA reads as TGTGCCAGCATGGTGGGCGGGGGGATAAGCTCCTACGAGCAGTACTTC. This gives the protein CASMVGGGISSYEQYF.

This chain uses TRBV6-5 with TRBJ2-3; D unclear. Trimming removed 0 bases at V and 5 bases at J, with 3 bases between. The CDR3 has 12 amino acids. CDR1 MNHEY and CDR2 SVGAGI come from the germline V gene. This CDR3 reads CASSYSRDTQYF. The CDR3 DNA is TGTGCCAGCAGTTACTCCCGAGATACGCAGTATTTT.

CDR3 coding DNA: TGTGCCAGCAATAGGGACAGGGTCGTACCTGAAGCTTTCTTT. Translating gives CASNRDRVVPEAFF. The chain has TRBV28 and TRBJ1-1, with 9 bases lining up with TRBD1. V was clipped by 7 bases and J by 6 bases; unmatched bases: 9. The germline V gene encodes CDR1 MDHEN and CDR2 SYDVKM. The CDR3 runs 14 residues.

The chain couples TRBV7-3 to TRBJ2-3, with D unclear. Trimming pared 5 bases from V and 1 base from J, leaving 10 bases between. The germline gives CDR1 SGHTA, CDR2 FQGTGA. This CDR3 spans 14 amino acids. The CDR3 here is CASSPQLGTDTQYF. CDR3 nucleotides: TGTGCCAGCAGCCCACAATTGGGCACAGATACGCAGTATTTT.